Below are 3 T cell receptor beta chains sequenced from a single sample in a study of Ad26.COV2.S vaccination and SARS-CoV-2 variants. TCRdb's copy holds only in-frame clones and misses some; the assay was immunoSEQ multiplex PCR. The repertoire holds 400,000 to 450,000 clones, with more than 80% as singletons. Stated treatment: about 20 received Ad26.COV2.S at low or high dose, single or two shots; 5 received placebo; per-sample allocation not given. Samples were taken on day 63 after the first vaccine or placebo injection. The material was peripheral blood, obtained in a trial of Ad26.COV2.S vaccine versus placebo. The receptors come from a person aged 18-60 years who received the Ad26.COV2.S COVID-19 vaccine or a placebo.

The rearrangement uses TRBV11-2 and TRBJ2-7; 9 nucleotides match TRBD1. V was clipped by 5 bases and J by 7 bases; unmatched bases: 6. This CDR3 contains 13 residues. CDR1 and CDR2 (germline): SGHAT, FQNNGV. The CDR3 reads CASSPGTGLEQYF. The CDR3 nucleotides read TGTGCCAGCAGCCCGGGGACAGGGCTTGAGCAGTACTTC.

This chain joins TRBV5-4 and TRBJ2-4; 9 nucleotides match TRBD2. V shed 2 bases, J shed 9 bases, and the junction held 3 bases outside the gene matches. There are 13 residues in the CDR3. Germline V gene data show CDR1 as SGHNT and CDR2 as YYREEE (reference sequence). CDR3 in amino acids: CASSFSGGGIQYF. The DNA of the CDR3 is TGTGCCAGCAGCTTTAGCGGGGGCGGCATTCAGTACTTC.

The CDR3 region is CASRLQGTGQPQHF. CDR3 DNA sequence: TGTGCCAGCAGGCTGCAGGGAACCGGTCAGCCCCAGCATTTT. V is TRBV27 and J is TRBJ1-5, with D perhaps matching TRBD1 (5 bases). This CDR3 region has 14 residues. The V gene lost 6 bases and the J gene lost 6 bases, with 15 bases spanning the gap. Germline loops: CDR1 MNHEY, CDR2 SMNVEV (reference sequence).